This paragraph covers one TCR beta chain sequence. Its matching antigen is unknown. This record comes from a study of cytomegalovirus exposure and HLA in healthy donors. Study-wide findings and caveats: What TCR beta sequences reportedly achieved was accurate prediction of HLA-A and HLA-B alleles in most subjects. Most CMV-associated TCR beta chains were later found to appear HLA-restricted.

The study ran its PCR with 60 Vbeta and 13 Jbeta primers. The repertoire was sequenced with immunoSEQ multiplex PCR; TCRdb's copy has only in-frame clones and lacks some. This table has approximately 93,000 clones, over 65% appearing once. The V and J ends lost 4 bases and 5 bases, in that order; junction bases with no gene match: 10. CDR1 LGHNA and CDR2 YNFKEQ come from the germline V gene. The CDR3 covers 16 residues. Sequenced sample: PBMCs. This sequence joins TRBV4-2 and TRBJ2-7; 11 positions match TRBD2. The clonotype originates from a man aged 50-59 years in good health and CMV-seronegative. The CDR3 here is CASSLLLTSGSNEQYF. DNA of the CDR3: TGTGCCAGCAGCCTCCTTCTAACTAGCGGGAGCAACGAGCAGTACTTC.